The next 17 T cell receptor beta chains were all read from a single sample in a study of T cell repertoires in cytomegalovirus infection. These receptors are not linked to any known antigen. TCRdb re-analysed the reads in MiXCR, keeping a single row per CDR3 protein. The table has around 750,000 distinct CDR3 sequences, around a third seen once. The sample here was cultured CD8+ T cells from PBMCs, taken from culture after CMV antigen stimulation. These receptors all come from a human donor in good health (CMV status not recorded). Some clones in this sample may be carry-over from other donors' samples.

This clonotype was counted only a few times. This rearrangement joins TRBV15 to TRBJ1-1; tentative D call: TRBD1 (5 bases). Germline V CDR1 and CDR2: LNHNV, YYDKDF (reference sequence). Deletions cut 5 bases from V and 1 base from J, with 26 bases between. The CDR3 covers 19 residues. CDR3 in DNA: TGTGCCACCAGCGAAAGGGGCGGAGGCAGGGCGACCGCGAACACTGAAGCTTTCTTT. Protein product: CATSERGGGRATANTEAFF.

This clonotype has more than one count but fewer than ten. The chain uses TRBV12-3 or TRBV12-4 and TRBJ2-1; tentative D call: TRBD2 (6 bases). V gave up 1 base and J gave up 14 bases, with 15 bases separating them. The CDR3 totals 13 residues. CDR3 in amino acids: CASSLGGLPMEFF. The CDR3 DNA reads TGTGCCAGCAGTTTAGGGGGACTCCCCATGGAGTTCTTC.

This CDR3 reads CASSLIGFDTEAFF. CDR3 DNA sequence: TGTGCCAGCAGCCTCATAGGGTTTGACACTGAAGCTTTCTTT. The chain is built from TRBV6-4 and TRBJ1-1; unclear D gene. The CDR3 consists of 14 residues. The germline V gene encodes CDR1 MRHNA and CDR2 SNTAGT. The germline V and J ends were trimmed by 6 bases and 3 bases, with 14 bases remaining between them.

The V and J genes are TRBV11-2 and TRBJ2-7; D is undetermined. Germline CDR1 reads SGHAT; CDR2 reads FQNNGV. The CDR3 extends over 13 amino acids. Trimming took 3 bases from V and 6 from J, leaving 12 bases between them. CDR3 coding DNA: TGTGCCAGCAGCTTTGAGGTGTTCAGCGAGCAGTACGTC. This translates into CASSFEVFSEQYV.

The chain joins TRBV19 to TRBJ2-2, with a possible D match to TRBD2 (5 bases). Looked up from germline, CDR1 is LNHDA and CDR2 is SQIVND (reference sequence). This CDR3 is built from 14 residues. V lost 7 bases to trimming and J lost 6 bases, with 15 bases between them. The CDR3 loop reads CASIRTVGAGELFF. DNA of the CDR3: TGTGCCAGTATTCGGACGGTGGGAGCCGGGGAGCTGTTTTTT.

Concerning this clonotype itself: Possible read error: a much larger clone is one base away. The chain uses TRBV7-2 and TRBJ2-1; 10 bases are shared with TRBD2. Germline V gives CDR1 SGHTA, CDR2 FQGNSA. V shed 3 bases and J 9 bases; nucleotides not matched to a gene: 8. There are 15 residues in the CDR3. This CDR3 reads CASSFSSGGKSEQFF. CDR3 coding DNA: TGTGCCAGCAGCTTCTCTAGCGGGGGTAAAAGTGAGCAGTTCTTC.

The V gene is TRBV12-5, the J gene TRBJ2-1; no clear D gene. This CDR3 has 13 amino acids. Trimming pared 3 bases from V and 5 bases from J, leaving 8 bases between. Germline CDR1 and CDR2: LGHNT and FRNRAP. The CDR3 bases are TGTGCTAGTGGTTTCGACCCTAACAATGAGCAGTTCTTC. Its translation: CASGFDPNNEQFF.

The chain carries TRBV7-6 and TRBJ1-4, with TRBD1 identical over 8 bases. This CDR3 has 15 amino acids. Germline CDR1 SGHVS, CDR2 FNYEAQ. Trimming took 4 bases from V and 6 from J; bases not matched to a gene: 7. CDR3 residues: CASSYPGGVYEKLFF. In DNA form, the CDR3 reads TGTGCCAGCAGCTACCCAGGGGGCGTCTATGAAAAACTGTTTTTT.

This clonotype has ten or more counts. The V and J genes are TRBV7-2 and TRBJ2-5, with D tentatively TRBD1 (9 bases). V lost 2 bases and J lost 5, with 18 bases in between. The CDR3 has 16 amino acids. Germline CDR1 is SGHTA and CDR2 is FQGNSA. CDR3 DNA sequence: TGTGCCAGCAGCTTAAACCGGGGGGGGACAGGGGAGACCCAGTACTTC. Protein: CASSLNRGGTGETQYF.

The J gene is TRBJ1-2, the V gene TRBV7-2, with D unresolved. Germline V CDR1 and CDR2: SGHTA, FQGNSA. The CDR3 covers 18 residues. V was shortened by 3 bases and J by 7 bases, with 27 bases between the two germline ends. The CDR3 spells CASSFDTGERRVFVGYTF. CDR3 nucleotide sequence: TGTGCCAGCAGCTTCGACACTGGGGAGCGACGGGTTTTTGTTGGCTACACCTTC.

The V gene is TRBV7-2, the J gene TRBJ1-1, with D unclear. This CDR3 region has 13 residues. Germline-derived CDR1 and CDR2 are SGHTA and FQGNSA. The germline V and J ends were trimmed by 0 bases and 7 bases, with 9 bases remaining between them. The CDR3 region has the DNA TGTGCCAGCAGCTTAGCCCCGGCGGATGAAGCTTTCTTT. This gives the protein CASSLAPADEAFF.

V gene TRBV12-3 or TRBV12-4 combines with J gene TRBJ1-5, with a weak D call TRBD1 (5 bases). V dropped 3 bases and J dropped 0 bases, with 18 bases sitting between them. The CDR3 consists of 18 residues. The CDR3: CASSLRVWTPYSNQPQHF. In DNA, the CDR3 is TGTGCCAGCAGTTTGCGCGTCTGGACACCCTATAGCAATCAGCCCCAGCATTTT.

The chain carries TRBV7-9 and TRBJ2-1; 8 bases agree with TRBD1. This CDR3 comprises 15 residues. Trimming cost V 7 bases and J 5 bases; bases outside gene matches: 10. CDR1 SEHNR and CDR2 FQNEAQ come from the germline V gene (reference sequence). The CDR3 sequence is CASIQGALINNEQFF. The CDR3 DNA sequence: TGTGCCAGCATTCAGGGGGCCCTTATTAACAATGAGCAGTTCTTC.

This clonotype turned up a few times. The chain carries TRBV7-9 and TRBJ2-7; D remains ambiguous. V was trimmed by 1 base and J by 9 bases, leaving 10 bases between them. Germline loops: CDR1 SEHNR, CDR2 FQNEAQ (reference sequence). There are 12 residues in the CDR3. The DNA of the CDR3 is TGTGCCAGCAGCTTAGGAGACCTTGCGCAGTACGTC. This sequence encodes CASSLGDLAQYV.

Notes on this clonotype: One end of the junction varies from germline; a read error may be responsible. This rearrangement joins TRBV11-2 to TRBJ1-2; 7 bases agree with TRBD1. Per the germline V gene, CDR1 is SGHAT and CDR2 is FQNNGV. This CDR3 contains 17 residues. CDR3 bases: TGTGCCAGCAGCTTGTCGAATAGCAGGGGGGACGACTATGTCTACACCTTC. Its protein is CASSLSNSRGDDYVYTF. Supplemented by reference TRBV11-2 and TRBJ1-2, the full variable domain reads EAGVAQSPRYKIIEKRQSVAFWCNPISGHATLYWYQQILGQGPKLLIQFQNNGVVDDSQLPKDRFSAERLKGVDSTLKIQPAKLEDSAVYLCASSLSNSRGDDYVYTFGSGTRLTVV.

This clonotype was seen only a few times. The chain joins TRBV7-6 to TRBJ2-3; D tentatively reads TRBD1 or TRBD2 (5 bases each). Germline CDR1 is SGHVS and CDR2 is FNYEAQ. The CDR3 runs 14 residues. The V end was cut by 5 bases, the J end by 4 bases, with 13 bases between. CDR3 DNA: TGTGCCAGCAGCACCGAGGGGCCGGCAGATACGCAGTATTTT. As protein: CASSTEGPADTQYF. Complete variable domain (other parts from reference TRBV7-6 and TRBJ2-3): GAGVSQSPRYKVTKRGQDVALRCDPISGHVSLYWYRQALGQGPEFLTYFNYEAQQDKSGLPNDRFSAERPEGSISTLTIQRTEQRDSAMYRCASSTEGPADTQYFGPGTRLTVL.

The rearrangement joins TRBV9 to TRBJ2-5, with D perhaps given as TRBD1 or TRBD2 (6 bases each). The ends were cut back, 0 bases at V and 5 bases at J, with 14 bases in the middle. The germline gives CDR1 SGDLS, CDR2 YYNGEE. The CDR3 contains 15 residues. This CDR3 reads CASSVGGGTAETQYF. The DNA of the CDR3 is TGTGCCAGCAGCGTAGGAGGGGGGACGGCGGAGACCCAGTACTTC.